This passage covers 20 T cell receptor beta chains from one sample sequenced in a study of blood T cell repertoires in COVID-19 (dated by TCRdb to 2018 to 2020). The library relied on the immunoSEQ multiplex PCR assay. Not all clones reach the TCRdb copy of this immuneACCESS table, which keeps in-frame sequences only. Checked studies attribute under half of the gap to unresolved V genes and leave the rest unexplained. Present in this sample are 230,000 or so clones, about nine tenths of which were seen just once. The ten largest account for roughly 2.7% of the sample. Sequenced sample: PBMCs or T cells enriched from blood (not recorded which). The receptors come from a woman in her twenties or thirties who had recovered from COVID-19.

The chain carries TRBV10-3 and TRBJ1-3; 8 bases map to TRBD1. The V gene's germline CDR1 is ENHRY and CDR2 SYGVKD. The junction had 13 bases not matched to a gene; V was cut back by 0 bases and J by 0 bases. CDR3 length equals 20 residues. CDR3 sequence reads: CAISESHPGGSASSGNTIYF. The CDR3 DNA sequence: TGTGCCATCAGTGAGTCTCATCCAGGGGGCTCCGCTTCCTCTGGAAACACCATATATTTT.

The chain carries TRBV15 and TRBJ2-3; D unclear. Per germline, CDR1 LNHNV and CDR2 YYDKDF (reference sequence). The CDR3 length is 13 residues. The V gene lost 5 bases and the J gene lost 6 bases, with 12 bases spanning the gap. The CDR3 spells CATSSRFGDTQYF. The CDR3 DNA is TGTGCCACCAGCTCCCGGTTCGGGGATACGCAGTATTTT.

The V gene is TRBV3-1 (or the pseudogene TRBV3-2), the J gene TRBJ2-1; TRBD1 is a possible D gene (6 bases). CDR1 is LGHDT, CDR2 YNNKEL, per germline (reference sequence). This CDR3 has 14 amino acids. V shed 3 bases and J shed 4 bases, with 10 bases lying between them. The CDR3 DNA reads as TGTGCCAGCAGCCACCTCCAGGGGTACAATGAGCAGTTCTTC. It is translated as CASSHLQGYNEQFF.

As for this clone: The missing conserved phenylalanine or tryptophan at the end of this CDR3 makes a read error likely. The limits of the CDR3 on the DNA are not certain, so only TCRdb's listed CDR3 is given. The chain couples TRBV5-4 to TRBJ1-2; the table assigns TRBD1, which was not confirmed against the DNA. 10 amino acids form the CDR3, both terminal residues included. CDR1 is SGHNT and CDR2 is YYREEE in the germline V gene (reference sequence). CDR3 sequence: CASSSCGQAA.

This clone was detected only a few times. This chain links TRBV7-9 with TRBJ1-1; no clear D gene. The CDR3 has 13 residues. Germline V CDR1 and CDR2: SEHNR, FQNEAQ (reference sequence). V shed 0 bases and J shed 4 bases, with 6 bases lying between them. The CDR3 here is CASSLAPSTEAFF. The CDR3 region has the DNA TGTGCCAGCAGCTTAGCCCCGTCCACTGAAGCTTTCTTT.

The V gene is TRBV13, the J gene TRBJ1-1; D ambiguous. Trimming cost V 0 bases and J 11 bases, with 10 bases left between them. The CDR3 length is 12 residues. Germline lookup yields CDR1 PRHDT and CDR2 FYEKMQ (reference sequence). CDR3 sequence: CASSLGQRLAFF. The CDR3 region has the DNA TGTGCCAGCAGCTTAGGTCAGAGGTTGGCTTTCTTT.

The CDR3 protein is CASRSSAQETQYF. In DNA form, the CDR3 reads TGTGCCAGCCGGTCCTCCGCGCAAGAGACCCAGTACTTC. The chain recombines TRBV6-5 with TRBJ2-5; D is ambiguous. The CDR3 loop spans 13 amino acids. Trimming took off 8 bases at V and 2 bases at J, with 12 bases between the two ends. Germline assignment: CDR1 MNHEY and CDR2 SVGAGI.

V is TRBV5-6 and J is TRBJ1-5; the D gene is possibly TRBD1 (5 bases). V shed 1 base and J shed 7 bases, with 9 bases lying between them. Looked up from germline, CDR1 is SGHDT and CDR2 is YYEEEE. This CDR3 is 13 amino acids long. CDR3 in amino acids: CASSLSGIQPQHF. In DNA, the CDR3 is TGTGCCAGCAGCTTGTCAGGGATACAGCCCCAGCATTTT.

The chain is built from TRBV5-1 and TRBJ2-5; TRBD2 agrees at 10 bases. The CDR3 length is 15 residues. Trimming at V came to 4 bases and at J to 5 bases, leaving 8 bases not matched to a gene. CDR1 and CDR2 from the germline V gene are SGHRS and YFSETQ. The CDR3: CASSNQAGGLETQYF. The CDR3 DNA reads as TGCGCCAGCAGCAACCAAGCGGGGGGGTTGGAGACCCAGTACTTC. The full variable domain, rest sourced from reference TRBV5-1 and TRBJ2-5, is KAGVTQTPRYLIKTRGQQVTLSCSPISGHRSVSWYQQTPGQGLQFLFEYFSETQRNKGNFPGRFSGRQFSNSRSEMNVSTLELGDSALYLCASSNQAGGLETQYFGPGTRLLVL.

CDR3 in amino acids: CASSKPTGSNEQFF. The CDR3 region has the DNA TGTGCCAGCAGCAAACCCACAGGGAGCAATGAGCAGTTCTTC. This sequence joins TRBV7-9 and TRBJ2-1; TRBD1 might be the D (6 bases). This CDR3 has 14 amino acids. The germline V gene encodes CDR1 SEHNR and CDR2 FQNEAQ (reference sequence). V was shortened by 5 bases and J by 6 bases, with 14 bases between the two germline ends.

The rearrangement uses TRBV11-3 and TRBJ1-5; D is ambiguous. This CDR3 contains 15 residues. V lost 3 bases, J lost 4 bases, and 13 bases lay in between. Germline CDR1 reads SGHNT; CDR2 reads YENEEA. CDR3 nucleotide sequence: TGTGCCAGCAGCTTTTTTCCTGCGGGTAATCAGCCCCAGCATTTT. This translates into CASSFFPAGNQPQHF.

The V call is TRBV7-2, the J call TRBJ2-7, with unresolved D. The CDR3 extends over 14 amino acids. Germline V gene data show CDR1 as SGHTA and CDR2 as FQGNSA. Trimming took 1 base from V and 3 from J, leaving 10 bases between them. CDR3 in DNA: TGTGCCAGCAGCTTAGGTACTCTCCGCTACGAGCAGTACTTC. Its translation: CASSLGTLRYEQYF.

This sequence joins TRBV5-1 and TRBJ2-3; 11 bases are a match to TRBD2. V lost 2 bases to trimming and J lost 2 bases; unmatched junction nucleotides: 4. The CDR3 extends over 16 amino acids. Germline lookup yields CDR1 SGHRS and CDR2 YFSETQ. The CDR3 spells CASSFRLAGTTDTQYF. The DNA of the CDR3 is TGCGCCAGCAGCTTCCGACTAGCGGGGACCACAGATACGCAGTATTTT.

The chain joins TRBV6-2 or TRBV6-3 to TRBJ2-3; D uncertain. The CDR3 spans 13 residues. Germline V gene sequence: CDR1 MNHEY, CDR2 SVGEGT. V was pared by 7 bases and J by 5 bases, with 13 bases between. CDR3 protein: CASTPRVRDTQYF. The CDR3 coding sequence is TGTGCCAGCACCCCGAGAGTAAGAGATACGCAGTATTTT.

The chain combines TRBV7-9 with TRBJ1-1, with 7 bases fitting TRBD1. V shed 4 bases and J 4 bases; nucleotides not matched to a gene: 3. From germline, CDR1 is SEHNR and CDR2 FQNEAQ (reference sequence). This CDR3 has 13 amino acids. For the CDR3, the DNA is TGTGCCAGCAGCTCGGCAGGGGGCACTGAAGCTTTCTTT. Protein: CASSSAGGTEAFF.

This clone was recorded a few times. J is TRBJ1-6 and V is TRBV2; D is undetermined. The CDR3 is 15 residues long. Germline V gene data show CDR1 as SNHLY and CDR2 as FYNNEI. Deletions cut 5 bases from V and 5 bases from J, with 13 bases between. The CDR3: CASSSRGHDNSPLHF. For the CDR3, the DNA is TGTGCCAGCAGTTCTCGCGGGCATGATAATTCACCCCTCCACTTT.

The DNA of the CDR3 is TGTGCCAGCAGAAGGGACTCACTGCCAAGTGAGCAGTTCTTC. This sequence encodes CASRRDSLPSEQFF. The rearrangement links TRBV27 to TRBJ2-1; maybe TRBD2 (6 bases). Germline V CDR1 and CDR2: MNHEY, SMNVEV (reference sequence). Trimming pared 6 bases from V and 9 bases from J, leaving 18 bases between. The length of the CDR3 is 14 residues.

The rearrangement joins TRBV18 to TRBJ1-1; 9 nucleotides match TRBD1. The CDR3 spans 15 residues. Unmatched junction bases numbered 5, after V lost 3 bases and J lost 3 bases. Germline CDR1 is KGHSH and CDR2 is LQKENI. This CDR3 reads CASSPYRQGDTEAFF. As DNA, the CDR3 is TGTGCCAGCTCACCTTATCGACAGGGGGACACTGAAGCTTTCTTT.

This chain links TRBV20-1 with TRBJ1-2, with D possibly being TRBD1 (5 bases). V was clipped by 3 bases and J by 3 bases, with 14 bases between them. CDR1 and CDR2 from the germline V gene are DFQATT and SNEGSKA (reference sequence). This CDR3 is built from 14 residues. Here the CDR3 reads CSASLPGLDYGYTF. CDR3 nucleotide sequence: TGCAGTGCTAGTCTGCCAGGGTTAGACTATGGCTACACCTTC.

The chain links TRBV6-5 to TRBJ1-2, with D hard to call. CDR1 and CDR2 from the germline V gene are MNHEY and SVGAGI. V was shortened by 7 bases and J by 2 bases, with 17 bases between the two germline ends. This CDR3 contains 15 residues. CDR3 sequence (DNA): TGTGCCAGCAAAGAGGGCGCTTTTGGGAACTATGGCTACACCTTC. It encodes CASKEGAFGNYGYTF.